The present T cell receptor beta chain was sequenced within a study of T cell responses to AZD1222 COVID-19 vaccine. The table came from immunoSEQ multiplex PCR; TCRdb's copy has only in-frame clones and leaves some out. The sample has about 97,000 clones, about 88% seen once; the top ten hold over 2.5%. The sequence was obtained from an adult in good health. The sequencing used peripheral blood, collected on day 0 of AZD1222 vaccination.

CDR3 sequence reads: CASLDSQNQVDTEAFF. For the CDR3, the DNA is TGTGCCAGTCTTGATTCACAAAATCAGGTGGACACTGAAGCTTTCTTT. The V and J genes are TRBV19 and TRBJ1-1; D is unresolved. Germline loops: CDR1 LNHDA, CDR2 SQIVND (reference sequence). Trimming stripped 8 bases from V and 3 bases from J, with 22 bases between. The length of the CDR3 is 16 residues.